This TCR beta chain is drawn from a study of blood T cell repertoires in COVID-19. The method was immunoSEQ multiplex PCR; TCRdb's version includes in-frame clones alone and lacks a portion of them. The sample lists some 320,000 clones, almost 85% occurring once. CDR3 size: 17 residues. The V gene end was trimmed by 3 bases and the J gene end by 1 base; junction bases not matched to a gene: 4. Germline CDR1 MGHRA, CDR2 YSYEKL. The TCR sequence derives from a human donor in a cohort sampled during active COVID-19. The specimen sequenced was peripheral blood. The chain joins TRBV4-1 to TRBJ2-3, with TRBD2 matching 13 bases. As DNA, the CDR3 is TGCGCCAGCAGCCATTCAGGGACTAGCGGGGGCACAGATACGCAGTATTTT. This encodes CASSHSGTSGGTDTQYF.